This T cell receptor (beta chain) originates from a study of cytomegalovirus exposure and HLA in healthy donors. Study overall: The same platform as the 666 first-cohort repertoires was used for the 100 to 150 validation repertoires, a later analysis reported. The study, taken as a whole, reports: Reported results showed that the classifier diagnosed cytomegalovirus status with high specificity and sensitivity.

Profiled with immunoSEQ multiplex PCR; TCRdb holds only in-frame clones, not every one. The sample lists about 130,000 clones, roughly nine tenths occurring once. The donors were members of the validation cohort comprising over 100 subjects, separate from the approximately 710-subject first cohort. Details on this clone: Its antigen is unknown.

Germline V gene data show CDR1 as MNHEY and CDR2 as SVGAGI. With 0 bases removed from V and 5 bases from J, the gap between germline ends came to 5 bases. This CDR3 has 12 amino acids. This TCR derives from a young woman in good health and CMV-seronegative. The V call is TRBV6-5, the J call TRBJ2-7; possible D gene TRBD2, 5 bases. The specimen sequenced was PBMCs. The CDR3 DNA is TGTGCCAGCAGTTACTCGACTAACGAGCAGTACTTC. Amino acids: CASSYSTNEQYF.